Sequencing of this TCR beta chain was carried out in a study of cytomegalovirus exposure and HLA in healthy donors. Whole-study findings and limits: It was reported that TCR beta sequences correctly inferred the HLA-A and HLA-B alleles for most subjects. In a later analysis, at a false discovery rate of 0.05, under 20,000 TCR beta sequences were associated with HLA alleles. Prior analysis indicated that the majority of TCR beta V segments exhibited productivity approximately 87% or approximately 30% of the time. A later analysis reportedly found fewer N-insertions in an Asian-associated ancestry cluster than the roughly 670-donor mean.

Comment on this clone: Its target is unknown. Distinct nucleotide sequences in the sample also encode this CDR3.

Germline V gene sequence: CDR1 MNHEY, CDR2 SVGAGI. The CDR3 length is 13 residues. V lost 7 bases, J lost 6 bases, and 4 bases stayed unmatched. It was with 60 Vbeta and 13 Jbeta primers that the PCR ran. This table comes from immunoSEQ multiplex PCR, and its TCRdb copy is limited to in-frame clones, with some not included. The sample yields around 130,000 clones, of which the top ten take up around 1.5%. The chain uses TRBV6-5 and TRBJ2-1; 9 bases fit TRBD1. This receptor was taken from a woman aged 40 to 50 in good health and CMV-seronegative. The sequencing sample was made of PBMCs. This chain's CDR3 is CASTTTGGNEQFF. CDR3 bases: TGTGCCAGCACCACGACAGGGGGCAATGAGCAGTTCTTC.